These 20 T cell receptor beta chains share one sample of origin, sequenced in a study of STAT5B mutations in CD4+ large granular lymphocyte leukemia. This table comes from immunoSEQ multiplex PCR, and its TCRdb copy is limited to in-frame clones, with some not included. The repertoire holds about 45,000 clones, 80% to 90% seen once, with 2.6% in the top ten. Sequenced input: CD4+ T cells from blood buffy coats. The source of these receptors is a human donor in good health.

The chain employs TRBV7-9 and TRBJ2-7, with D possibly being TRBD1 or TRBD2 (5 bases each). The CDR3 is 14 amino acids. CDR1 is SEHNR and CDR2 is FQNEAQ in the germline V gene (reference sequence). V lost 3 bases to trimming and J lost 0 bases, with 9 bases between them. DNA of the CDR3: TGTGCCAGCAGCTTTGGGGGTCCCTCCTACGAGCAGTACTTC. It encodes CASSFGGPSYEQYF.

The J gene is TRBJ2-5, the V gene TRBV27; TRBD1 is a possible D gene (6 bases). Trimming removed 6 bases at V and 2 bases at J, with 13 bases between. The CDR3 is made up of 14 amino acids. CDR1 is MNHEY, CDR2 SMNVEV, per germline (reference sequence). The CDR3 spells CASRPSRGQETQYF. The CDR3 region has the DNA TGTGCCAGCAGACCAAGCAGGGGTCAAGAGACCCAGTACTTC.

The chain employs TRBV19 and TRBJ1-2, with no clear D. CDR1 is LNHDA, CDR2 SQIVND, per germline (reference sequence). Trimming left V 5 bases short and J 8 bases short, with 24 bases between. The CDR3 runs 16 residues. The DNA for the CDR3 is TGTGCCAGTAGTTCACTTCGAGTAGGGCGGACTATGGGCTACACCTTC. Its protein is CASSSLRVGRTMGYTF.

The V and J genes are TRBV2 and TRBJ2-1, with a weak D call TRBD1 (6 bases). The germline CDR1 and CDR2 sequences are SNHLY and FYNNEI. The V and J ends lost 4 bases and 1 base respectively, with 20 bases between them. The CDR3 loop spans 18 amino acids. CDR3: CASSAPLTGRGSYNEQFF. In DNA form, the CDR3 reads TGTGCCAGCAGTGCACCCCTTACAGGGCGAGGGTCCTACAATGAGCAGTTCTTC.

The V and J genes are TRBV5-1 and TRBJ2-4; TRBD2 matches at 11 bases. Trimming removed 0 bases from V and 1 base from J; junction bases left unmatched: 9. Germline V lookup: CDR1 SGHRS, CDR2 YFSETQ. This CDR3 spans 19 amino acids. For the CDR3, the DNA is TGCGCCAGCAGCTTGGATACTAGCGGGAGCGGTTGGGCCAAAAACATTCAGTACTTC. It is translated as CASSLDTSGSGWAKNIQYF.

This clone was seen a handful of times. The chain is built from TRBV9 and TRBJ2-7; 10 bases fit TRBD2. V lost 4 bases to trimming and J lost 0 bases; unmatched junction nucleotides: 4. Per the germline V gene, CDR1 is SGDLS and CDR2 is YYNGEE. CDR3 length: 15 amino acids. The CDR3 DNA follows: TGTGCCAGCAGCCCTAGCGGGAGCGTCTCCTACGAGCAGTACTTC. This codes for CASSPSGSVSYEQYF.

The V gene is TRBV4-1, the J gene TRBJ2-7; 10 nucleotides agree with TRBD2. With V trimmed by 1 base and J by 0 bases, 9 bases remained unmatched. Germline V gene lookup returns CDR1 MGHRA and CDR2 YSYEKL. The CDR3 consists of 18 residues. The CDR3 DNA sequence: TGCGCCAGCAGCCAAGCAAGCGGGAGGGCCTCGAGCTCCTACGAGCAGTACTTC. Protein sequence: CASSQASGRASSSYEQYF.

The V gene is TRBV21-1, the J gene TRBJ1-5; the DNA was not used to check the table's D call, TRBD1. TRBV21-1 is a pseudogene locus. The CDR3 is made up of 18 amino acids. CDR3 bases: TGTGCCAGCAGCAAAGTTAGGACAGGGGGGGTAAGGGGTCAGCCCCAGCATTTT. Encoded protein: CASSKVRTGGVRGQPQHF.

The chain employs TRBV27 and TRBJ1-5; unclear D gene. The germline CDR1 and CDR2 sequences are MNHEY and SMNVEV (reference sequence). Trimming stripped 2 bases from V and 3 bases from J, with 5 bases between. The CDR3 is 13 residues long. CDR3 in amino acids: CASSLLFNQPQHF. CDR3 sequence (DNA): TGTGCCAGCAGTTTACTATTCAATCAGCCCCAGCATTTT.

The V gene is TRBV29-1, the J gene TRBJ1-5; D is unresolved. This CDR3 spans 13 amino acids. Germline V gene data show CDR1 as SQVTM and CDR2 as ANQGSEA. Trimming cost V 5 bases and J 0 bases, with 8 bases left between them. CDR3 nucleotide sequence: TGCAGCGTTCGCCGGGATAGCAATCAGCCCCAGCATTTT. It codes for CSVRRDSNQPQHF.

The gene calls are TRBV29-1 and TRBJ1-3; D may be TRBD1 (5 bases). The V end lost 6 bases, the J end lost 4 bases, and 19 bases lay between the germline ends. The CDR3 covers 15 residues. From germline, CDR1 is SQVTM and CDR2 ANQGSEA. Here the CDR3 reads CSVRGTPTRGNTIYF. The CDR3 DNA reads TGCAGCGTGAGAGGGACTCCCACGAGGGGAAACACCATATATTTT.

CDR3 DNA: TGCGCCAGCAGCCTCAGGTCGAGCGGGACCACCGGGGAGCTGTTTTTT. The encoded protein is CASSLRSSGTTGELFF. This sequence joins TRBV4-3 and TRBJ2-2; TRBD2 matches at 7 bases. The CDR3 loop spans 16 amino acids. The germline CDR1 and CDR2 sequences are LGHNA and YSLEER. J lost 4 bases, V lost 4 bases, and 9 bases had no gene match.

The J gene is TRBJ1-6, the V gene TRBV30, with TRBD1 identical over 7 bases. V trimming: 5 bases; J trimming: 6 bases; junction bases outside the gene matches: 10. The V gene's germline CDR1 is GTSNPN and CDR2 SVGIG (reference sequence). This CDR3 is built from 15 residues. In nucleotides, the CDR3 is TGTGCCTGGGAGATGAGGGGGCATGTTAATTCACCCCTCCACTTT. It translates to CAWEMRGHVNSPLHF.

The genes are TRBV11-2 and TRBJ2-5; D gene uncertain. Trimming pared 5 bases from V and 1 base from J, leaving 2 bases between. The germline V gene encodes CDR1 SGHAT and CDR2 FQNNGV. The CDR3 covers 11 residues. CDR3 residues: CASSAQETQYF. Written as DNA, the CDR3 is TGTGCCAGCAGCGCCCAAGAGACCCAGTACTTC.

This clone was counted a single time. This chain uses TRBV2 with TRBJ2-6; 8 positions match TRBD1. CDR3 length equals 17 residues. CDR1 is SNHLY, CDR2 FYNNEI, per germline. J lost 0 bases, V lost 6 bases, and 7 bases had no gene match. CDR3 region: CASSGQGLSSGANVLTF. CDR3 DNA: TGTGCCAGCAGCGGACAGGGACTTAGCTCTGGGGCCAACGTCCTGACTTTC.

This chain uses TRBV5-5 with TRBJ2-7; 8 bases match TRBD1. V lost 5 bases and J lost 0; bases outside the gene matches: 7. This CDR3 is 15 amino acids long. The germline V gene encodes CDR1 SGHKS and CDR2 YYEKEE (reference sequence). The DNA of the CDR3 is TGTGCCAGCAGTACGGCAGGGGGCCCCTCCTACGAGCAGTACTTC. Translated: CASSTAGGPSYEQYF.

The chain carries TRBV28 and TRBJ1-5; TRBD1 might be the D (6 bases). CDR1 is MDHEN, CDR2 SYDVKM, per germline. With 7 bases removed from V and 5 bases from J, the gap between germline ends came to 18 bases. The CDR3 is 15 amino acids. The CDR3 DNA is TGTGCCAGCATCCCCCGGGGCAGGGGCTATCAGCCCCAGCATTTT. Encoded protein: CASIPRGRGYQPQHF.

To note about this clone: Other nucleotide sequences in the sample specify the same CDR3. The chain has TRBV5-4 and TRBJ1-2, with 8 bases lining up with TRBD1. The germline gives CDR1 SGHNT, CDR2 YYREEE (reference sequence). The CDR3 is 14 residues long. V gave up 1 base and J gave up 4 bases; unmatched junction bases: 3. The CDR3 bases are TGTGCCAGCAGCTTGAAGGACAGGGCCTATGGCTACACCTTC. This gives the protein CASSLKDRAYGYTF.

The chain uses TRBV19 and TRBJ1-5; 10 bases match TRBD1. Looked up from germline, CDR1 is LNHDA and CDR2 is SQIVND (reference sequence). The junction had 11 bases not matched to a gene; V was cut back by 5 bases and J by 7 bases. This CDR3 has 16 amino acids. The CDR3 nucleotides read TGTGCCAGTAGTGCAGGACAGGGGGTGTTCGGGCAGCCCCAGCATTTT. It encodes CASSAGQGVFGQPQHF.

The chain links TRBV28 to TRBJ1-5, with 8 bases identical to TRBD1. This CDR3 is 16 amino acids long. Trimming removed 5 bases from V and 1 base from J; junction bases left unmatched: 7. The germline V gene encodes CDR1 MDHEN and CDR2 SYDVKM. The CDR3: CASSLQQGESNQPQHF. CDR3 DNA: TGTGCCAGCAGTCTACAACAGGGGGAAAGCAATCAGCCCCAGCATTTT.